The present TCR beta chain was sequenced within a study of cytomegalovirus exposure and HLA in healthy donors. Broader study findings: For TCR beta chains, V- and J-gene trimming was later linked to a missense DCLRE1C variant.

This clone was detected only a few times. Its antigen is currently unknown. At one end, the junction sequence differs from germline, possibly due to a read error. The same CDR3 is also encoded by other DNA sequences in this sample. Vbeta (60) and Jbeta (13) primers were used in the PCR. Produced via immunoSEQ multiplex PCR; TCRdb's table is partial and in-frame only. The sample has some 130,000 clones, around three quarters seen once. Per the germline V gene, CDR1 is MNHNS and CDR2 is SASEGT. This CDR3 is built from 11 residues. Sequenced sample: PBMCs. This rearrangement joins TRBV6-1 to TRBJ1-2; the D gene is possibly TRBD1 (6 bases). The receptor's source is a middle-aged man in good health and CMV-seropositive. CDR3 amino acids: CTLGAGYGYTF. In nucleotides, the CDR3 is TGCACACTGGGGGCAGGTTATGGCTACACCTTC.